These 22 T cell receptor beta chains share one sample of origin, sequenced in a study of OX40 agonist ivuxolimab in advanced cancers. Clones were read by immunoSEQ multiplex PCR, and TCRdb kept only the in-frame ones, dropping some. The data hold fewer than 100,000 clones, with over 70% observed a single time. Material: CD4+ or CD8+ T cells sorted from blood, obtained in a trial of the OX40 agonist ivuxolimab. These receptors came from an adult with an advanced solid tumor such as melanoma, head and neck, liver or kidney cancer.

This chain links TRBV5-1 with TRBJ1-5; no reliable D call. V lost 1 base to trimming and J lost 0 bases, with 8 bases between them. Germline CDR1 SGHRS, CDR2 YFSETQ. The CDR3 has 15 residues. The chain's CDR3 is CASSLTGYSNQPQHF. CDR3 coding DNA: TGCGCCAGCAGCTTGACGGGCTATAGCAATCAGCCCCAGCATTTT.

This clone has only one observation. The rearrangement uses TRBV7-9 and TRBJ1-2; no reliable D call. This CDR3 region has 14 residues. V was cut by 6 bases and J by 1 base, with 12 bases left in between. The germline gives CDR1 SEHNR, CDR2 FQNEAQ (reference sequence). The CDR3 sequence is CASSHSQVNYGYTF. The CDR3 DNA reads TGTGCCAGCAGTCACTCCCAGGTTAACTATGGCTACACCTTC.

This rearrangement joins TRBV5-1 to TRBJ2-1, with TRBD2 identical over 10 bases. Germline V gene sequence: CDR1 SGHRS, CDR2 YFSETQ. The CDR3 is 16 amino acids. J gave up 2 bases and V 5 bases, and 7 bases lay outside the gene matches. The CDR3 coding sequence is TGCGCCAGCAGGCAGACCGGGACTAGCGCCTACAATGAGCAGTTCTTC. Protein sequence: CASRQTGTSAYNEQFF.

The chain joins TRBV5-1 to TRBJ2-1; tentatively, D is TRBD1 or TRBD2 (6 bases each). Trimming pared 0 bases from V and 7 bases from J, leaving 14 bases between. The germline CDR1 and CDR2 sequences are SGHRS and YFSETQ. The CDR3 sequence is 15 residues long. CDR3 DNA sequence: TGCGCCAGCAGCTTGGCCCCCCGAGGGGGGAATGAGCAGTTCTTC. This codes for CASSLAPRGGNEQFF.

This sequence joins TRBV6-5 and TRBJ2-3; 8 bases fit TRBD2. Losses at the gene ends were 3 bases for V and 1 base for J; bases not matched to a gene: 0. The CDR3 contains 14 residues. CDR1 is MNHEY, CDR2 SVGAGI, per germline. The CDR3 reads CASSYSGGTDTQYF. CDR3 sequence (DNA): TGTGCCAGCAGTTATAGCGGGGGCACAGATACGCAGTATTTT.

The chain combines TRBV15 with TRBJ1-2; D is unclear. CDR3 length: 13 residues. Trimming removed 3 bases at V and 4 bases at J, with 9 bases between. Germline values: CDR1 LNHNV, CDR2 YYDKDF (reference sequence). The CDR3 coding sequence is TGTGCCACCAGCAGGCCGGGAACCTATGGCTACACCTTC. Amino acids: CATSRPGTYGYTF.

The genes are TRBV19 and TRBJ1-1; tentatively, D is TRBD1 (6 bases). The germline CDR1 and CDR2 sequences are LNHDA and SQIVND (reference sequence). The CDR3 has 14 amino acids. V lost 7 bases and J 5 bases, leaving 17 bases between the germline ends. Here the CDR3 reads CASNFPEGGTEAFF. For the CDR3, the DNA is TGTGCCAGTAATTTCCCAGAGGGGGGGACTGAAGCTTTCTTT.

This clone was seen only a few times. The J gene is TRBJ1-1, the V gene TRBV10-3; D ambiguous. This CDR3 comprises 12 residues. The germline V gene encodes CDR1 ENHRY and CDR2 SYGVKD. V dropped 3 bases and J dropped 3 bases, with 5 bases sitting between them. The CDR3 region has the DNA TGTGCCATCAGTGATGGGGACACTGAAGCTTTCTTT. This translates into CAISDGDTEAFF.

The CDR3 protein is CASSQAQMRSEQYF. The CDR3 DNA follows: TGTGCCAGCAGCCAAGCCCAAATGAGGAGCGAGCAGTACTTC. This rearrangement joins TRBV6-6 to TRBJ2-7; D not resolved. CDR3 size: 14 residues. Trimming left V 6 bases short and J 6 bases short, with 18 bases between. Germline V CDR1 and CDR2: MNHNY, SVGAGI (reference sequence).

The rearrangement links TRBV5-1 to TRBJ2-3, with 10 bases lining up with TRBD1. CDR3 length equals 14 residues. Trimming cost V 5 bases and J 4 bases; bases outside gene matches: 4. Germline-derived CDR1 and CDR2 are SGHRS and YFSETQ. The CDR3: CASRDRGNSDTQYF. CDR3 DNA sequence: TGCGCCAGCAGGGACAGGGGGAACTCAGATACGCAGTATTTT. Full variable domain (missing parts from reference TRBV5-1 and TRBJ2-3): KAGVTQTPRYLIKTRGQQVTLSCSPISGHRSVSWYQQTPGQGLQFLFEYFSETQRNKGNFPGRFSGRQFSNSRSEMNVSTLELGDSALYLCASRDRGNSDTQYFGPGTRLTVL.

This chain joins TRBV5-1 and TRBJ2-5; D call uncertain. From germline, CDR1 is SGHRS and CDR2 YFSETQ. V lost 6 bases to trimming and J lost 0 bases, with 15 bases between them. The CDR3 loop spans 15 amino acids. The CDR3 bases are TGCGCCAGCACTCTGGGCCAGATGTACCAAGAGACCCAGTACTTC. Amino acid sequence: CASTLGQMYQETQYF.

The V call is TRBV6-6, the J call TRBJ2-7, with a tentative D call TRBD1 (8 bases). There are 16 residues in the CDR3. Germline V gives CDR1 MNHNY, CDR2 SVGAGI (reference sequence). Trimming took off 1 base at V and 1 base at J, with 14 bases between the two ends. CDR3 in amino acids: CASSYLGQGGSYEQYF. Written as DNA, the CDR3 is TGTGCCAGCAGTTACTTAGGACAGGGAGGGTCCTACGAGCAGTACTTC.

This chain joins TRBV30 and TRBJ2-1; TRBD2 might be the D (7 bases). The CDR3 is made up of 17 amino acids. The germline V gene has CDR1 GTSNPN and CDR2 SVGIG (reference sequence). Trimming stripped 5 bases from V and 8 bases from J, with 28 bases between. The CDR3 sequence is CAWSRRGAGDHLDEQFF. The DNA of the CDR3 is TGTGCCTGGTCCCGCCGGGGGGCTGGCGATCATTTGGATGAGCAGTTCTTC.

The genes are TRBV2 and TRBJ1-1; D possibly corresponds to TRBD1 (6 bases). The CDR3 is made up of 13 amino acids. Trimming left V 6 bases short and J 5 bases short, with 13 bases between. Germline V gene lookup returns CDR1 SNHLY and CDR2 FYNNEI. The CDR3 nucleotides are TGTGCCAGCAGCCAACAGGGTAGGACTGAAGCTTTCTTT. It codes for CASSQQGRTEAFF.

The rearrangement uses TRBV29-1 and TRBJ2-2, with D possibly TRBD1 on 5 matching bases. V lost 6 bases to trimming and J lost 5 bases, with 10 bases between them. Germline-derived CDR1 and CDR2 are SQVTM and ANQGSEA. The CDR3 loop spans 12 amino acids. Here the CDR3 DNA reads TGCAGCGTCGGATCAGGGACCGGGGAGCTGTTTTTT. This encodes CSVGSGTGELFF.

The chain joins TRBV2 to TRBJ1-5; tentative D call: TRBD1 (5 bases). The CDR3 sequence is 13 residues long. Germline CDR1 is SNHLY and CDR2 is FYNNEI. Deletions cut 6 bases from V and 4 bases from J, with 10 bases between. As DNA, the CDR3 is TGTGCCAGCAGCCAGGGAGAAAATCAGCCCCAGCATTTT. Encoded protein: CASSQGENQPQHF.

This rearrangement joins TRBV5-1 to TRBJ2-7; perhaps TRBD2 as D (5 bases). V dropped 4 bases and J dropped 3 bases, with 11 bases sitting between them. CDR1 and CDR2 (germline): SGHRS, YFSETQ. This CDR3 is built from 13 residues. In DNA, the CDR3 is TGCGCCAGCAGCCCGGACTGGTTCTACGAGCAGTACTTC. This translates into CASSPDWFYEQYF.

The table lists this clone with a count of one. The rearrangement links TRBV5-1 to TRBJ1-1, with D uncertain. The CDR3 length is 15 residues. The germline V gene encodes CDR1 SGHRS and CDR2 YFSETQ. V lost 0 bases to trimming and J lost 0 bases, with 9 bases between them. The chain's CDR3 is CASSLGATVNTEAFF. The CDR3, as DNA: TGCGCCAGCAGCTTGGGTGCGACGGTGAACACTGAAGCTTTCTTT.

In nucleotides, the CDR3 is TGTGCCAGCAGGAGGCCCCACGGGGTCCCGAAATCCTACAATGAGCAGTTCTTC. Translation: CASRRPHGVPKSYNEQFF. The chain uses TRBV5-6 and TRBJ2-1, with D tentatively TRBD2 (5 bases). Germline V lookup: CDR1 SGHDT, CDR2 YYEEEE. With 5 bases removed from V and 1 base from J, the gap between germline ends came to 22 bases. The CDR3 runs 18 residues.

This chain uses TRBV28 with TRBJ1-1, with 8 positions matching TRBD1. This CDR3 is 14 amino acids long. The J segment lost 11 bases and the V segment lost 8 bases, leaving 16 bases of the junction unmatched. Germline CDR1 MDHEN, CDR2 SYDVKM. CDR3 DNA sequence: TGTGCCAGCGGCAACATTCTCAGGGGGCGGGGTGCTTTCTTT. Amino acid sequence: CASGNILRGRGAFF.

The rearrangement links TRBV18 to TRBJ2-7; unclear D gene. Trimming left V 3 bases short and J 4 bases short, with 16 bases between. The CDR3 has 15 amino acids. Germline CDR1 and CDR2: KGHSH and LQKENI. CDR3 protein: CASSPGLSRQYEQYF. DNA for the CDR3: TGTGCCAGCTCACCGGGCCTATCGAGACAATACGAGCAGTACTTC.

This sequence joins TRBV7-2 and TRBJ2-5; D may be TRBD2 (6 bases). From germline, CDR1 is SGHTA and CDR2 FQGNSA. Deletions cut 5 bases from V and 5 bases from J, with 15 bases between. This CDR3 contains 14 residues. The CDR3: CASSGSSAGETQYF. In DNA, the CDR3 is TGTGCCAGCAGCGGATCTAGCGCCGGGGAGACCCAGTACTTC.